This TCR beta chain was found in a study of shared clonotypes between healthy human individuals. Here immunoSEQ multiplex PCR was the method, and the copy in TCRdb shows in-frame clones only, minus some. The sample contains about 2.2 million clones, 85% to 95% of which appear only once. Per the germline V gene, CDR1 is SGHNT and CDR2 is YYREEE (reference sequence). CDR3 size: 14 residues. J gave up 2 bases and V 2 bases, and 4 bases lay outside the gene matches. The naive CD8 fraction comprised CD45RO-negative cells positively selected for CCR7 and excluded terminally differentiated effector memory CD45RA+ cells.

The sample comprised naive CD8+ T cells from PBMCs. The origin of this receptor is a man aged 18 to 30 in good health. Some clones in this sample may be carry-over from other donors' samples. This sequence joins TRBV5-4 and TRBJ2-7; 7 nucleotides align to TRBD1. CDR3 sequence reads: CASSFGDRAYEQYF. The CDR3 coding sequence is TGTGCCAGCAGCTTTGGGGACAGAGCCTACGAGCAGTACTTC.